Sequencing of this TCR beta chain was carried out in a study of T cell responses to AZD1222 COVID-19 vaccine. CDR1 LNHDA and CDR2 SQIVND come from the germline V gene (reference sequence). The germline V and J ends were trimmed by 3 bases and 11 bases, with 20 bases remaining between them. CDR3 size: 15 residues. Clones were sequenced by immunoSEQ multiplex PCR, and TCRdb holds only the in-frame ones, with some missing. The sample lists 90,000 to 120,000 clones; 92% were seen once. General study findings and limits: Reports indicate that nearly half of spike-specific TCRs are directed at unmutated variant regions. Donors were mostly white British, more females; clonal diversity possibly underestimated. Only six or seven AZD1222 recipients were seropositive at baseline. Researchers took repertoire samples only after the peak T cell response had come.

In regard to this clone: Its antigen is as yet unknown.

The specimen comprised peripheral blood, sampled on day 0 of AZD1222 vaccination. J is TRBJ1-5 and V is TRBV19; tentative D call: TRBD1 (5 bases). The clonotype was recovered from an adult in good health. In DNA, the CDR3 is TGTGCCAGTAGTATCGACTGGCAGGGTCGGAGGTCCCAGCATTTT. Translation gives CASSIDWQGRRSQHF.